The 3 T cell receptor beta chains below come from one sample, sequenced in a study of early T cells in non-severe SARS-CoV-2 infection. A single record per CDR3 protein comes from TCRdb applying MiXCR to the 5' RACE reads. The data show tens of thousands of distinct CDR3 sequences, 12% seen once. The sequenced sample consisted of whole blood. The receptor source for this set is an adult who was a healthcare worker with PCR-confirmed SARS-CoV-2 infection or an uninfected control (not recorded which).

This clonotype came up a few times. The genes are TRBV29-1 and TRBJ2-7; 7 bases agree with TRBD1. The CDR3 totals 13 residues. J was trimmed by 1 base and V by 7 bases; bases with no gene match: 7. CDR1 and CDR2 (germline): SQVTM, ANQGSEA. This CDR3 reads CSARTGNSYEQYF. In DNA form, the CDR3 reads TGCAGCGCTCGGACAGGAAATTCCTACGAGCAGTACTTC.

This chain connects TRBV19 to TRBJ2-7; the D is unclear. The CDR3 has 14 amino acids. Germline lookup yields CDR1 LNHDA and CDR2 SQIVND (reference sequence). V gave up 10 bases and J gave up 2 bases, with 18 bases separating them. CDR3 amino acids: CATRVKGGTYEQYF. Written as DNA, the CDR3 is TGTGCCACACGGGTAAAGGGTGGAACCTACGAGCAGTACTTC.

A few counts support this clonotype. The chain employs TRBV7-3 and TRBJ1-3; possible D gene TRBD1, 6 bases. Germline CDR1 and CDR2: SGHTA and FQGTGA. Trimming cost V 4 bases and J 0 bases, with 7 bases left between them. There are 14 residues in the CDR3. CDR3 coding DNA: TGTGCCAGCAGCTCACAGGGCTCTGGAAACACCATATATTTT. Its translation: CASSSQGSGNTIYF.